Each of the 27 T cell receptor beta chains below was sequenced from the same sample in a study of shared clonotypes between healthy human individuals. Produced via immunoSEQ multiplex PCR; TCRdb's table is partial and in-frame only. The data hold roughly 1 million clones, with approximately 78% observed a single time. Sequencing was done on a sample of memory CD4+ T cells from PBMCs. Subset specified: CD45RA-negative fraction. These receptors all come from a man between 18 and 35 years old in good health. Some clones in this sample may be carry-over from other donors' samples.

The rearrangement links TRBV15 to TRBJ1-3; D ambiguous. V lost 4 bases and J lost 2, with 15 bases in between. This CDR3 region has 16 residues. CDR1 and CDR2 (germline): LNHNV, YYDKDF (reference sequence). The CDR3 protein is CATSTAPHGAGNTIYF. In nucleotides, the CDR3 is TGTGCCACCAGCACGGCACCCCACGGGGCTGGAAACACCATATATTTT. Complete variable domain (other parts from reference TRBV15 and TRBJ1-3): DAMVIQNPRYQVTQFGKPVTLSCSQTLNHNVMYWYQQKSSQAPKLLFHYYDKDFNNEADTPDNFQSRRPNTSFCFLDIRSPGLGDTAMYLCATSTAPHGAGNTIYFGEGSWLTVV.

The J gene is TRBJ2-1, the V gene TRBV5-1; D may be TRBD1 (6 bases). CDR3 length: 15 amino acids. Trimming left V 5 bases short and J 4 bases short, with 16 bases between. Per the germline V gene, CDR1 is SGHRS and CDR2 is YFSETQ. The DNA for the CDR3 is TGCGCCAGCAGTTATCAGGGGCTCGAATACAATGAGCAGTTCTTC. Its translation: CASSYQGLEYNEQFF.

The V gene is TRBV5-4, the J gene TRBJ2-3; no reliable D call. V was pared by 4 bases and J by 0 bases, with 6 bases between. This CDR3 is 13 amino acids long. CDR1 is SGHNT and CDR2 is YYREEE in the germline V gene (reference sequence). CDR3 sequence reads: CASSPQSTDTQYF. Here the CDR3 DNA reads TGTGCCAGCAGCCCCCAAAGCACAGATACGCAGTATTTT.

The chain combines TRBV2 with TRBJ2-6, with TRBD2 as a possible D gene (6 bases). Germline values: CDR1 SNHLY, CDR2 FYNNEI. Trimming removed 6 bases from V and 4 bases from J, with 10 bases in between. CDR3 length: 14 amino acids. The CDR3 DNA is TGTGCCAGCAGGCGGGGAAGAGGGGCCAACGTCCTGACTTTC. Translation: CASRRGRGANVLTF.

The chain combines TRBV4-1 with TRBJ2-5, with D perhaps given as TRBD1 or TRBD2 (5 bases each). CDR3 size: 14 residues. V dropped 0 bases and J dropped 5 bases, with 10 bases sitting between them. The V gene's germline CDR1 is MGHRA and CDR2 YSYEKL. CDR3 region: CASSQDQGGETQYF. The CDR3 coding sequence is TGCGCCAGCAGCCAAGATCAGGGCGGGGAGACCCAGTACTTC.

In this sample, this clone turned up once. The V gene is TRBV21-1, the J gene TRBJ2-5; TRBD1 is taken as the D call from the table, unchecked against the DNA. TRBV21-1 counts as a pseudogene. The CDR3 totals 13 residues. CDR3: CASTNLGEETQYF. In nucleotides, the CDR3 is TGTGCCAGCACGAATTTGGGCGAAGAGACCCAGTACTTC.

The J gene is TRBJ2-2, the V gene TRBV15; TRBD1 aligns across 10 bases. V lost 3 bases, J lost 6 bases, and 16 bases stayed unmatched. Germline V gene lookup returns CDR1 LNHNV and CDR2 YYDKDF (reference sequence). The CDR3 spans 19 residues. The CDR3 loop reads CATSSLGQGLRGDAGELFF. The CDR3 DNA is TGTGCCACCAGCAGCTTGGGACAGGGGCTCCGAGGTGATGCCGGGGAGCTGTTTTTT.

This chain joins TRBV11-2 and TRBJ2-7; weak D call: TRBD1 (6 bases). The CDR3 is made up of 16 amino acids. Germline assignment: CDR1 SGHAT and CDR2 FQNNGV. V was pared by 5 bases and J by 0 bases, with 17 bases between. This CDR3 reads CASSPSDRSLSYEQYF. The CDR3 nucleotides read TGTGCCAGCAGCCCGTCCGACAGGTCCCTCTCCTACGAGCAGTACTTC.

The genes are TRBV10-3 and TRBJ2-7; 7 bases are shared with TRBD2. V dropped 0 bases and J dropped 4; count of bases not matched to a gene: 3. Germline CDR1 reads ENHRY; CDR2 reads SYGVKD. The CDR3 loop spans 14 amino acids. This CDR3 reads CAISESQREYEQYF. The CDR3 DNA reads as TGTGCCATCAGTGAGTCCCAGCGGGAATACGAGCAGTACTTC.

This chain joins TRBV28 and TRBJ2-7; 9 nucleotides match TRBD1. Germline V gene sequence: CDR1 MDHEN, CDR2 SYDVKM. Germline trimming cut 7 bases from V and 4 bases from J; bases unmatched to any gene: 11. The CDR3 contains 15 residues. The CDR3 reads CASTSPGTGRYEQYF. CDR3 DNA sequence: TGTGCCAGCACTTCCCCCGGGACAGGGAGGTACGAGCAGTACTTC.

The V gene is TRBV2, the J gene TRBJ1-2, with a weak D call TRBD1 (6 bases). Germline CDR1 and CDR2: SNHLY and FYNNEI. Between the trimmed V and J ends, which lost 2 bases and 5 bases, there was a span of 18 bases. The CDR3 is made up of 16 amino acids. This CDR3 is CASSETGGGRAYGYTF. As DNA, the CDR3 is TGTGCCAGCAGTGAAACCGGGGGCGGACGGGCGTATGGCTACACCTTC. Based on the CDR3 plus reference TRBV2 and TRBJ1-2, the full variable domain is EPEVTQTPSHQVTQMGQEVILRCVPISNHLYFYWYRQILGQKVEFLVSFYNNEISEKSEIFDDQFSVERPDGSNFTLKIRSTKLEDSAMYFCASSETGGGRAYGYTFGSGTRLTVV.

This clone was observed a handful of times. V gene TRBV11-3 combines with J gene TRBJ2-7; D could derive from TRBD1 or TRBD2 (5 bases each). This CDR3 region has 14 residues. Trimming took off 5 bases at V and 3 bases at J, with 14 bases between the two ends. The germline V gene encodes CDR1 SGHNT and CDR2 YENEEA. CDR3 in DNA: TGTGCCAGCAGCCCTGACGGGGCCAACTACGAGCAGTACTTC. This gives the protein CASSPDGANYEQYF.

This sequence joins TRBV5-6 and TRBJ2-1, with 9 nucleotides matching TRBD2. The germline gives CDR1 SGHDT, CDR2 YYEEEE. Trimming cost V 6 bases and J 0 bases; bases outside gene matches: 7. This CDR3 is 16 amino acids long. This chain's CDR3 is CASNLREGLSYNEQFF. The CDR3 nucleotides are TGTGCCAGCAACCTGCGGGAGGGCCTCTCCTACAATGAGCAGTTCTTC.

V usage is TRBV6-1 and J usage is TRBJ2-1, with TRBD2 matching over 9 bases. There are 16 residues in the CDR3. The J segment lost 7 bases and the V segment lost 2 bases, leaving 9 bases of the junction unmatched. Germline V lookup: CDR1 MNHNS, CDR2 SASEGT. The CDR3 coding sequence is TGTGCCAGCAGTGAATGGGTAGCGGGAGTTGGGAATGAGCAGTTCTTC. This encodes CASSEWVAGVGNEQFF.

This clone has only one observation. For the CDR3, the DNA is TGTGCCAGCAGCCCATCGACAGCTTTCAATCAGCCCCAGCATTTT. This gives the protein CASSPSTAFNQPQHF. This chain uses TRBV7-2 with TRBJ1-5; D might be TRBD1 (5 bases). V gave up 5 bases and J gave up 3 bases, with 14 bases separating them. Germline CDR1 is SGHTA and CDR2 is FQGNSA. The CDR3 runs to 15 residues.

The chain combines TRBV6-6 with TRBJ1-5; 7 bases agree with TRBD1. The CDR3 has 13 amino acids. Germline trimming cut 7 bases from V and 6 bases from J; bases unmatched to any gene: 6. From germline, CDR1 is MNHNY and CDR2 SVGAGI (reference sequence). CDR3 residues: CASKPQGPQPQHF. CDR3 nucleotide sequence: TGTGCCAGCAAGCCACAGGGGCCTCAGCCCCAGCATTTT.

This chain joins TRBV18 and TRBJ2-1, with D possibly being TRBD1 (6 bases). The CDR3 has 15 residues. V lost 4 bases to trimming and J lost 8 bases, with 18 bases between them. Germline V CDR1 and CDR2: KGHSH, LQKENI. The CDR3 sequence: CASSHIQGGIDEQFF. The CDR3 nucleotides are TGTGCCAGCTCACACATACAGGGTGGGATTGATGAGCAGTTCTTC.

This clone was recorded once. This sequence joins TRBV19 and TRBJ2-7, with TRBD2 matching over 10 bases. Germline CDR1 reads LNHDA; CDR2 reads SQIVND (reference sequence). The CDR3 runs to 14 residues. The trim removed 10 bases at V and 2 bases at J, leaving 8 bases unmatched. As DNA, the CDR3 is TGTGCCAACCTGAAGCGGGAGGGTACCTACGAGCAGTACTTC. Translated, it gives CANLKREGTYEQYF. The full variable domain, in which reference TRBV19 and TRBJ2-7 provide the parts outside the CDR3, is DGGITQSPKYLFRKEGQNVTLSCEQNLNHDAMYWYRQDPGQGLRLIYYSQIVNDFQKGDIAEGYSVSREKKESFPLTVTSAQKNPTAFYLCANLKREGTYEQYFGPGTRLTVT.

Turning to this clone: A read error may explain this, as a much larger clone is one base away. The chain couples TRBV6-5 to TRBJ2-2, with D tentatively TRBD2 (5 bases). The ends were cut back, 0 bases at V and 6 bases at J, with 8 bases in the middle. Looked up from germline, CDR1 is MNHEY and CDR2 is SVGAGI. This CDR3 is built from 14 residues. The DNA of the CDR3 is TGTGCCAGCAGTTACTCGAGGGAGTCCGGGGAGCTGTTTTTT. Translation gives CASSYSRESGELFF.

The chain joins TRBV11-2 to TRBJ2-1; TRBD1 aligns across 8 bases. This CDR3 has 16 residues. The junction had 4 bases not matched to a gene; V was cut back by 3 bases and J by 0 bases. From germline, CDR1 is SGHAT and CDR2 FQNNGV. CDR3 DNA sequence: TGTGCCAGCAGCTTTCCAGGACAGGGCTCCTACAATGAGCAGTTCTTC. Protein: CASSFPGQGSYNEQFF. The complete variable domain, with remaining parts taken from reference TRBV11-2 and TRBJ2-1, reads EAGVAQSPRYKIIEKRQSVAFWCNPISGHATLYWYQQILGQGPKLLIQFQNNGVVDDSQLPKDRFSAERLKGVDSTLKIQPAKLEDSAVYLCASSFPGQGSYNEQFFGPGTRLTVL.

The chain is built from TRBV28 and TRBJ2-5; 9 bases align to TRBD1. Germline CDR1 MDHEN, CDR2 SYDVKM. The V and J ends lost 5 bases and 5 bases, in that order; junction bases with no gene match: 15. CDR3 length: 17 amino acids. The CDR3 reads CASSRQPGTGSGETQYF. Written as DNA, the CDR3 is TGTGCCAGCAGTCGTCAGCCCGGGACAGGGTCCGGTGAGACCCAGTACTTC.

V usage is TRBV28 and J usage is TRBJ1-1; no definite D call. The length of the CDR3 is 14 residues. The germline V and J ends were trimmed by 6 bases and 5 bases, with 16 bases remaining between them. Germline V CDR1 and CDR2: MDHEN, SYDVKM. The CDR3 is CASSPPEGGTEAFF. For the CDR3, the DNA is TGTGCCAGCAGCCCCCCTGAGGGAGGGACTGAAGCTTTCTTT. Full variable domain (remainder filled in from reference TRBV28 and TRBJ1-1): DVKVTQSSRYLVKRTGEKVFLECVQDMDHENMFWYRQDPGLGLRLIYFSYDVKMKEKGDIPEGYSVSREKKERFSLILESASTNQTSMYLCASSPPEGGTEAFFGQGTRLTVV.

The chain is built from TRBV7-8 and TRBJ1-2; D uncertain. Trimming pared 5 bases from V and 6 bases from J, leaving 16 bases between. Germline V gives CDR1 SGHVS, CDR2 FQNEAQ. This CDR3 is built from 14 residues. The CDR3 DNA is TGTGCCAGCAGCATAGTGGCGCGGGGTGATGGCTACACCTTC. Amino acids: CASSIVARGDGYTF.

The V gene is TRBV4-2, the J gene TRBJ2-7; 10 bases fit TRBD2. This CDR3 comprises 14 residues. In germline, CDR1 is LGHNA, CDR2 YNFKEQ. J lost 2 bases, V lost 5 bases, and 3 bases had no gene match. Here the CDR3 reads CASSAGLAAYEQYF. As DNA, the CDR3 is TGTGCCAGCAGCGCCGGACTAGCGGCCTACGAGCAGTACTTC.

The V call is TRBV10-3, the J call TRBJ1-5; TRBD1 matches 7 bases. Unmatched junction bases numbered 10, after V lost 3 bases and J lost 5 bases. The CDR3 spans 16 residues. Germline V CDR1 and CDR2: ENHRY, SYGVKD. The CDR3 spells CAISERDSLTHQPQHF. The CDR3 region has the DNA TGTGCCATCAGTGAAAGGGACAGCCTCACTCATCAGCCCCAGCATTTT.

The V and J genes are TRBV15 and TRBJ2-6, with 12 bases that match TRBD1. Per germline, CDR1 LNHNV and CDR2 YYDKDF (reference sequence). The CDR3 spans 18 residues. V shed 4 bases, J shed 2 bases, and the junction held 6 bases outside the gene matches. The CDR3 DNA reads TGTGCCACCAGCAACCCGGGACAGGGGGCGGCTGGGGCCAACGTCCTGACTTTC. Its translation is CATSNPGQGAAGANVLTF.

The V gene is TRBV29-1, the J gene TRBJ1-2; the D gene is possibly TRBD1 (5 bases). In germline, CDR1 is SQVTM, CDR2 ANQGSEA. The V and J ends lost 3 bases and 7 bases respectively, with 27 bases between them. The CDR3 is made up of 17 amino acids. The CDR3 region has the DNA TGCAGCGTTGATGGAATAACTGGGCTTCTACCTCAGGGTGGCTACACCTTC. It codes for CSVDGITGLLPQGGYTF.